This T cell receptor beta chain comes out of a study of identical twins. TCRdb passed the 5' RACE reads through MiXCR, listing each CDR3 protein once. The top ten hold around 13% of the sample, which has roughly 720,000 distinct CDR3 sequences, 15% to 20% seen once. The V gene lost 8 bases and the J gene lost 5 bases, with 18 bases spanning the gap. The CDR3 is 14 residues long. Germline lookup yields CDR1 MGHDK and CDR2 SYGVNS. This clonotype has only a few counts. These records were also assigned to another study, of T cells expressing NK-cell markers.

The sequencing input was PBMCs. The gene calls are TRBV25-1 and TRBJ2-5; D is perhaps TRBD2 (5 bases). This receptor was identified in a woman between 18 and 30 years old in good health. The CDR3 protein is CASANGLKEETQYF. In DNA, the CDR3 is TGTGCCAGCGCCAACGGACTGAAGGAGGAGACCCAGTACTTC. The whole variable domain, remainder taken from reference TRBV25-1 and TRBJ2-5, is EADIYQTPRYLVIGTGKKITLECSQTMGHDKMYWYQQDPGMELHLIHYSYGVNSTEKGDLSSESTVSRIRTEHFPLTLESARPSHTSQYLCASANGLKEETQYFGPGTRLLVL.